Each of the 16 T cell receptor beta chains below was sequenced from the same sample in a study of CD8 T cells in Susac syndrome. RNA, at about 0.45 to 1 ug, was reverse transcribed with random hexamers. TCRdb re-derived calls from the immunoSEQ multiplex PCR reads in MiXCR, one entry per CDR3 protein. The sample lists about 190,000 distinct CDR3 sequences, 90% to 97% occurring once. Sequences were obtained from CD4+ T cells from PBMCs. The receptors were gathered from a human donor with Susac syndrome.

The rearrangement joins TRBV28 to TRBJ1-1; D might be TRBD1 (6 bases). Germline assignment: CDR1 MDHEN and CDR2 SYDVKM. This CDR3 is built from 16 residues. V was cut by 1 base and J by 1 base, with 13 bases left in between. CDR3 coding DNA: TGTGCCAGCAGTTTATATGGACGGGGGGCGAACACTGAAGCTTTCTTT. Protein product: CASSLYGRGANTEAFF.

This chain uses TRBV6-5 with TRBJ1-1, with no clear D. V lost 6 bases and J 4 bases, leaving 12 bases between the germline ends. The CDR3 runs 13 residues. In germline, CDR1 is MNHEY, CDR2 SVGAGI. The chain's CDR3 is CASSSGQSTEAFF. In DNA form, the CDR3 reads TGTGCCAGCAGCTCCGGGCAGAGCACTGAAGCTTTCTTT.

The chain is built from TRBV10-3 and TRBJ2-1; 8 positions agree with TRBD2. CDR1 is ENHRY, CDR2 SYGVKD, per germline. J was trimmed by 8 bases and V by 0 bases; bases with no gene match: 9. This CDR3 contains 16 residues. CDR3 DNA sequence: TGTGCCATCAGTGAGTCGGGCGGGGGGCTGTACTATGAGCAGTTCTTC. It is translated as CAISESGGGLYYEQFF.

This clonotype was seen once. The chain uses TRBV30 and TRBJ2-1; weak D call: TRBD1 (6 bases). CDR1 and CDR2 from the germline V gene are GTSNPN and SVGIG (reference sequence). CDR3 length: 14 residues. Trimming left V 5 bases short and J 0 bases short, with 11 bases between. CDR3 nucleotides: TGTGCCTGGCAACAGGGCAGCTCCTACAATGAGCAGTTCTTC. This codes for CAWQQGSSYNEQFF.

The V call is TRBV4-3, the J call TRBJ2-1, with TRBD2 identical over 11 bases. Losses at the gene ends were 0 bases for V and 4 bases for J; bases not matched to a gene: 2. Germline lookup yields CDR1 LGHNA and CDR2 YSLEER. The CDR3 consists of 16 residues. For the CDR3, the DNA is TGCGCCAGCAGCCAAGAGTTAGCGGGGGGGTACAATGAGCAGTTCTTC. The encoded protein is CASSQELAGGYNEQFF.

The rearrangement joins TRBV12-3 or TRBV12-4 to TRBJ2-5; 14 bases line up with TRBD2. V shed 5 bases and J 3 bases; nucleotides not matched to a gene: 2. This CDR3 has 15 amino acids. CDR3: CASSAGLAGEETQYF. In DNA form, the CDR3 reads TGTGCCAGCAGTGCGGGACTAGCGGGGGAAGAGACCCAGTACTTC.

The chain joins TRBV7-6 to TRBJ2-7; 7 positions agree with TRBD1. The CDR3 is 14 amino acids. The ends lost 5 bases at V and 5 bases at J; junction bases unmatched: 9. The germline V gene encodes CDR1 SGHVS and CDR2 FNYEAQ. The CDR3 coding sequence is TGTGCCAGCAGCACACGACAGGGTCTCAACGAGCAGTACTTC. It codes for CASSTRQGLNEQYF.

The chain employs TRBV6-5 and TRBJ1-1; D gene uncertain. Trimming removed 2 bases from V and 5 bases from J, with 12 bases in between. Per the germline V gene, CDR1 is MNHEY and CDR2 is SVGAGI. The CDR3 loop spans 14 amino acids. The CDR3 DNA follows: TGTGCCAGCAGTTACACAGACCAACTGACTGAAGCTTTCTTT. This codes for CASSYTDQLTEAFF.

This sequence joins TRBV2 and TRBJ1-2; D ambiguous. The germline V gene encodes CDR1 SNHLY and CDR2 FYNNEI. V was clipped by 7 bases and J by 5 bases, with 14 bases between them. This CDR3 has 13 residues. In nucleotides, the CDR3 is TGTGCCAGCAAGCGTAGGGAGGGATATGGCTACACCTTC. Protein: CASKRREGYGYTF.

The chain employs TRBV30 and TRBJ1-1; D perhaps matches TRBD1 (6 bases). This CDR3 is 13 amino acids long. The germline V gene has CDR1 GTSNPN and CDR2 SVGIG (reference sequence). Trimming removed 5 bases from V and 6 bases from J, with 16 bases in between. The CDR3 DNA reads as TGTGCCTGGTCCGTGGCAGGGGAAGCTGAAGCTTTCTTT. Residues: CAWSVAGEAEAFF.

CDR3: CATSGRDRGYNEQFF. The CDR3 DNA follows: TGTGCCACCAGTGGCAGGGATCGTGGCTACAATGAGCAGTTCTTC. V usage is TRBV24-1 and J usage is TRBJ2-1; tentatively, D is TRBD1 (5 bases). The CDR3 contains 15 residues. Germline V gene data show CDR1 as KGHDR and CDR2 as SFDVKD. V was pared by 5 bases and J by 3 bases, with 13 bases between.

This rearrangement joins TRBV19 to TRBJ1-2, with D perhaps TRBD1 (5 bases). Germline CDR1 reads LNHDA; CDR2 reads SQIVND (reference sequence). V lost 1 base, J lost 8 bases, and 14 bases lay in between. CDR3 length: 14 amino acids. In nucleotides, the CDR3 is TGTGCCAGTAGTATAGCTGAGGGGTCCGGCGGCTACACCTTC. Its translation: CASSIAEGSGGYTF.

The gene calls are TRBV20-1 and TRBJ1-5; D possibly corresponds to TRBD1 (5 bases). Trimming cost V 2 bases and J 3 bases, with 8 bases left between them. This CDR3 is 13 amino acids long. The germline CDR1 and CDR2 sequences are DFQATT and SNEGSKA (reference sequence). The CDR3 is CSARRGANQPQHF. The CDR3 bases are TGCAGTGCTAGACGCGGGGCCAATCAGCCCCAGCATTTT.

This chain uses TRBV11-2 with TRBJ2-2; D could derive from TRBD1 or TRBD2 (6 bases each). Trimming left V 4 bases short and J 1 base short, with 19 bases between. The length of the CDR3 is 18 residues. Germline lookup yields CDR1 SGHAT and CDR2 FQNNGV. The DNA of the CDR3 is TGTGCCAGCAGCTCCACATGGGGGGCCCCAAAGAACACCGGGGAGCTGTTTTTT. Residues: CASSSTWGAPKNTGELFF.

The J gene is TRBJ1-2, the V gene TRBV11-2; tentative D call: TRBD1 (5 bases). V lost 5 bases and J lost 5, with 24 bases in between. The CDR3 spans 17 residues. CDR1 is SGHAT and CDR2 is FQNNGV in the germline V gene. CDR3 amino acids: CASSPLITRQKIYGYTF. The CDR3 DNA reads as TGTGCCAGCAGCCCCCTTATCACACGACAGAAAATTTATGGCTACACCTTC. The entire variable domain, with the rest obtained from reference TRBV11-2 and TRBJ1-2, is as follows: EAGVAQSPRYKIIEKRQSVAFWCNPISGHATLYWYQQILGQGPKLLIQFQNNGVVDDSQLPKDRFSAERLKGVDSTLKIQPAKLEDSAVYLCASSPLITRQKIYGYTFGSGTRLTVV.

The chain has TRBV30 and TRBJ1-1; no definite D call. Looked up from germline, CDR1 is GTSNPN and CDR2 is SVGIG (reference sequence). V lost 2 bases and J 1 base, leaving 11 bases between the germline ends. The CDR3 length is 14 residues. The CDR3 sequence is CAWSLTAGNTEAFF. The CDR3 coding sequence is TGTGCCTGGAGTCTCACAGCCGGGAACACTGAAGCTTTCTTT.